The 22 T cell receptor beta chains below were found in one sample sequenced in a study of shared clonotypes between healthy human individuals. Assay: immunoSEQ multiplex PCR; the TCRdb copy retains only in-frame clones and omits some. The sample contains 2,500,000 or so clones, approximately 93% of which appear only once. The sequencing input was naive CD4+ T cells from PBMCs. Sample subset: CD45RA+ positively selected. These receptors came from a man aged 18 to 30 in good health. Some clones in this sample may be carry-over from other donors' samples.

V usage is TRBV4-2 and J usage is TRBJ1-3; the D is unclear. Germline V lookup: CDR1 LGHNA, CDR2 YNFKEQ. This CDR3 region has 14 residues. The germline V and J ends were trimmed by 1 base and 0 bases, with 4 bases remaining between them. The CDR3 bases are TGTGCCAGCAGCCAAGGGAGCTCTGGAAACACCATATATTTT. This encodes CASSQGSSGNTIYF.

The genes are TRBV6-1 and TRBJ2-3; no clear D gene. V lost 6 bases and J lost 2, with 3 bases in between. CDR1 is MNHNS and CDR2 is SASEGT in the germline V gene. The CDR3 is 11 amino acids. CDR3: CASRTTDTQYF. DNA for the CDR3: TGTGCCAGCAGAACCACAGATACGCAGTATTTT.

Details on this clone: Other DNA sequences in this specimen translate into the identical CDR3. The CDR3 region is CASRTGAGANVLTF. As DNA, the CDR3 is TGTGCCAGTAGGACAGGGGCAGGGGCCAACGTCCTGACTTTC. The V gene is TRBV19, the J gene TRBJ2-6; 8 nucleotides align to TRBD1. The V and J ends lost 6 bases and 4 bases, in that order; junction bases with no gene match: 2. Germline CDR1 and CDR2: LNHDA and SQIVND (reference sequence). This CDR3 has 14 residues.

V gene TRBV2 combines with J gene TRBJ2-3; D tentatively fits TRBD1 or TRBD2 (7 bases each). Germline lookup yields CDR1 SNHLY and CDR2 FYNNEI. The CDR3 covers 12 residues. The chain's CDR3 is CACSGGADTQYF. In nucleotides, the CDR3 is TGTGCGTGCTCAGGGGGGGCAGATACGCAGTATTTT.

The rearrangement uses TRBV5-6 and TRBJ2-1; no definite D call. CDR3 size: 14 residues. Germline assignment: CDR1 SGHDT and CDR2 YYEEEE. The V gene lost 4 bases and the J gene lost 8 bases, with 16 bases spanning the gap. The CDR3 nucleotides read TGTGCCAGCAGCCGTGGAGTTACGATCGATGAGCAGTTCTTC. The encoded protein is CASSRGVTIDEQFF.

The V call is TRBV4-2, the J call TRBJ2-1; D not certain. The V end was cut by 3 bases, the J end by 9 bases, with 18 bases between. The CDR3 has 15 residues. Germline values: CDR1 LGHNA, CDR2 YNFKEQ. The CDR3 DNA follows: TGTGCCAGCAGCCACGAGGCGCTAGGTCTTATTGAGCAGTTCTTC. Residues: CASSHEALGLIEQFF.

V gene TRBV18 combines with J gene TRBJ2-7; 8 bases match TRBD1. Germline CDR1 KGHSH, CDR2 LQKENI. V shed 5 bases, J shed 2 bases, and the junction held 5 bases outside the gene matches. The CDR3 is 14 residues long. The CDR3 sequence is CASSDGQGAYEQYF. The CDR3 coding sequence is TGTGCCAGCTCAGATGGACAGGGAGCCTACGAGCAGTACTTC.

This clone has a handful of counts. Additional DNA sequences in this sample encode the identical CDR3. The chain is built from TRBV2 and TRBJ1-1; D remains unclear. The CDR3 has 13 residues. Germline CDR1 is SNHLY and CDR2 is FYNNEI. Between the trimmed V and J ends, which lost 3 bases and 0 bases, there was a span of 5 bases. The CDR3 nucleotides are TGTGCCAGCAGTGAGGGATTGAACACTGAAGCTTTCTTT. This gives the protein CASSEGLNTEAFF.

The genes are TRBV4-2 and TRBJ2-1; TRBD1 matches 11 bases. The germline V gene has CDR1 LGHNA and CDR2 YNFKEQ. The CDR3 is 16 amino acids. V lost 1 base and J lost 8; bases outside the gene matches: 7. CDR3 loop: CASSQVWTGGIDEQFF. The CDR3, as DNA: TGTGCCAGCAGCCAAGTCTGGACAGGGGGCATTGATGAGCAGTTCTTC.

The chain links TRBV30 to TRBJ2-6, with 8 bases fitting TRBD2. The V gene end was trimmed by 7 bases and the J gene end by 2 bases; junction bases not matched to a gene: 7. Germline values: CDR1 GTSNPN, CDR2 SVGIG (reference sequence). There are 15 residues in the CDR3. The CDR3 nucleotides read TGTGCCTTAAATCCGGGGGGGCCTGGGGCCAACGTCCTGACTTTC. It encodes CALNPGGPGANVLTF.

V and J are TRBV19 and TRBJ2-5, with 11 nucleotides matching TRBD2. CDR1 is LNHDA, CDR2 SQIVND, per germline (reference sequence). The CDR3 is made up of 18 amino acids. Losses at the gene ends were 5 bases for V and 4 bases for J; bases not matched to a gene: 15. In nucleotides, the CDR3 is TGTGCCAGTAGTCGGGGGGGGCTAGCGGGAGGCCGGGGAGAGACCCAGTACTTC. Its translation is CASSRGGLAGGRGETQYF. Full variable domain (missing parts from reference TRBV19 and TRBJ2-5): DGGITQSPKYLFRKEGQNVTLSCEQNLNHDAMYWYRQDPGQGLRLIYYSQIVNDFQKGDIAEGYSVSREKKESFPLTVTSAQKNPTAFYLCASSRGGLAGGRGETQYFGPGTRLLVL.

The genes are TRBV6-6 and TRBJ2-1; 11 positions agree with TRBD2. The CDR3 extends over 14 amino acids. Germline CDR1 is MNHNY and CDR2 is SVGAGI (reference sequence). The junction had 4 bases not matched to a gene; V was cut back by 7 bases and J by 5 bases. The CDR3 reads CASMKTSGNNEQFF. CDR3 bases: TGTGCCAGCATGAAGACTAGCGGGAACAATGAGCAGTTCTTC.

This sequence joins TRBV28 and TRBJ1-3; D gene ambiguous. CDR1 and CDR2 (germline): MDHEN, SYDVKM. The V end was cut by 4 bases, the J end by 16 bases, with 17 bases between. This CDR3 region has 12 residues. CDR3 in amino acids: CASSSPSKAAYF. CDR3 in DNA: TGTGCCAGCAGTTCTCCGAGTAAGGCGGCCTATTTT. The full variable domain, in which reference TRBV28 and TRBJ1-3 provide the parts outside the CDR3, is DVKVTQSSRYLVKRTGEKVFLECVQDMDHENMFWYRQDPGLGLRLIYFSYDVKMKEKGDIPEGYSVSREKKERFSLILESASTNQTSMYLCASSSPSKAAYFGEGSWLTVV.

This rearrangement joins TRBV6-5 to TRBJ2-1; no clear D. The ends were cut back, 6 bases at V and 0 bases at J, with 9 bases in the middle. This CDR3 is 14 amino acids long. The germline V gene has CDR1 MNHEY and CDR2 SVGAGI. In DNA, the CDR3 is TGTGCCAGCAGGTCGGATCTCTCCTACAATGAGCAGTTCTTC. Translating gives CASRSDLSYNEQFF.

V and J are TRBV6-5 and TRBJ2-5; D possibly uses TRBD1 or TRBD2 (5 bases each). The V end was cut by 10 bases, the J end by 7 bases, with 19 bases between. The germline gives CDR1 MNHEY, CDR2 SVGAGI. The CDR3 consists of 13 residues. CDR3 in DNA: TGTGCCACCGATGCTAGGGGTCGGGGGACCCAGTACTTC. Amino acid sequence: CATDARGRGTQYF.

The CDR3 loop reads CSAAWRESEQYF. The CDR3 DNA sequence: TGCAGCGCGGCGTGGCGGGAGTCAGAGCAGTACTTC. This chain connects TRBV29-1 to TRBJ2-7; 7 positions match TRBD2. V was clipped by 7 bases and J by 7 bases; unmatched bases: 10. CDR1 is SQVTM and CDR2 is ANQGSEA in the germline V gene. The CDR3 contains 12 residues.

Concerning this clone itself: The same CDR3 can be traced to other DNA sequences in this sample. The rearrangement uses TRBV9 and TRBJ2-5; 7 positions agree with TRBD2. In germline, CDR1 is SGDLS, CDR2 YYNGEE. Unmatched junction bases numbered 6, after V lost 0 bases and J lost 1 base. This CDR3 is built from 16 residues. CDR3 nucleotide sequence: TGTGCCAGCAGCGTAGCGGCTAGCGGAATCCAAGAGACCCAGTACTTC. Amino acid sequence: CASSVAASGIQETQYF.

The chain recombines TRBV10-2 with TRBJ2-7, with D perhaps matching TRBD2 (6 bases). The ends were cut back, 6 bases at V and 0 bases at J, with 12 bases in the middle. From germline, CDR1 is WSHSY and CDR2 SAAADI. CDR3 length: 14 residues. CDR3 in amino acids: CASRPRGNSYEQYF. CDR3 DNA sequence: TGCGCCAGCAGGCCGCGGGGTAACTCCTACGAGCAGTACTTC.

The chain combines TRBV7-3 with TRBJ1-1, with D uncertain. The germline V and J ends were trimmed by 4 bases and 1 base, with 10 bases remaining between them. The CDR3 totals 14 residues. Germline CDR1 reads SGHTA; CDR2 reads FQGTGA. The CDR3 spells CASSSRRGNTEAFF. The DNA for the CDR3 is TGTGCCAGCAGCTCCCGACGGGGGAACACTGAAGCTTTCTTT.

For this clone: Other DNA sequences in the sample encode the same CDR3. The chain links TRBV27 to TRBJ2-1; D remains ambiguous. CDR1 and CDR2 from the germline V gene are MNHEY and SMNVEV (reference sequence). V was clipped by 6 bases and J by 4 bases, with 4 bases between them. This CDR3 spans 11 amino acids. The CDR3 DNA reads as TGTGCCAGCAGCCGTTACAATGAGCAGTTCTTC. Translated: CASSRYNEQFF.

V is TRBV6-5 and J is TRBJ1-1; D unclear. The CDR3 totals 14 residues. In germline, CDR1 is MNHEY, CDR2 SVGAGI. Trimming left V 7 bases short and J 2 bases short, with 14 bases between. The CDR3 DNA reads TGTGCCAGCACCGAGCGGAGATCCAACACTGAAGCTTTCTTT. Translation gives CASTERRSNTEAFF.

The chain links TRBV6-5 to TRBJ2-2; D remains unclear. The V gene lost 0 bases and the J gene lost 6 bases, with 5 bases spanning the gap. The CDR3 consists of 13 residues. Germline values: CDR1 MNHEY, CDR2 SVGAGI. DNA for the CDR3: TGTGCCAGCAGTTACTCGATTTCCGGGGAGCTGTTTTTT. Translation gives CASSYSISGELFF.